The sequence of this T cell receptor (beta chain) was determined in a study of early T cells in non-severe SARS-CoV-2 infection. Individual cDNA molecules received unique molecular identifiers during library preparation. TCRdb re-called the 5' RACE reads through MiXCR, storing one row per CDR3 protein. This sample has approximately 50,000 distinct CDR3 sequences; 8% to 10% occur once, and the top ten carry about 4%. The CDR3 loop spans 13 amino acids. Trimming cost V 5 bases and J 4 bases, with 11 bases left between them. CDR1 SNHLY and CDR2 FYNNEI come from the germline V gene. The table lists this clonotype with many counts.

The V gene is TRBV2, the J gene TRBJ2-5, with D perhaps TRBD1 (6 bases). Input material: whole blood. The receptor was derived from an adult who was a healthcare worker with PCR-confirmed SARS-CoV-2 infection or an uninfected control (not recorded which). In DNA form, the CDR3 reads TGTGCCAGCAGTTACAGGGTAGCAGAGACCCAGTACTTC. Its translation: CASSYRVAETQYF.